This T cell receptor (beta chain) is from a study of tumor-infiltrating lymphocytes in localized non-small cell lung cancer. Study in general: Tumor tissue and non-adjacent uninvolved lung came from each patient.

Assay: immunoSEQ multiplex PCR; the TCRdb copy retains only in-frame clones and omits some. The sample contains around 13,000 clones, 70% to 90% of which appear only once. The CDR3 has 13 residues. V was clipped by 1 base and J by 5 bases, with 9 bases between them. The germline CDR1 and CDR2 sequences are SGHDT and YYEEEE. The chain recombines TRBV5-6 with TRBJ2-5; possible D gene TRBD2, 5 bases. The TCR originated in a human donor with non-small cell lung cancer. Sequencing was carried out using uninvolved lung tissue not adjacent to the tumor. The CDR3 DNA sequence: TGTGCCAGCAGCTTGTACGGCGGGGAGACCCAGTACTTC. The encoded protein is CASSLYGGETQYF.